The rows below give T cell receptor beta chains drawn from one sample of a study of T-cell memory formation after mild COVID-19. TCRdb itself ran the 5' RACE reads through MiXCR, one entry per CDR3 protein. The sample has 550,000 to 650,000 distinct CDR3 sequences, roughly 17% seen once. Sequencing was done on a sample of PBMCs or a T cell subset sorted from them (not recorded which). The source is an adult woman who had mild COVID-19 (a few samples of this study predate the infection). Cell type and time point are not known. Each CDR3 is given with its conserved first and last residue. The D gene is left open where the match is weak. Clone size is not always given. Where it is, it says once, few, many or a class for expanded clones.

j_gene,v_gene,d_gene,abundance,CDR3aa,CDR3nt
TRBJ2-1,TRBV4-1,NA,few,CASSQDGGRSGNEQFF,TGCGCCAGCAGCCAAGATGGGGGGAGGTCCGGCAATGAGCAGTTCTTC
TRBJ1-2,TRBV15,NA,NA,CATSREGGLFYGYTF,TGTGCCACCAGCAGAGAGGGAGGGCTATTCTATGGCTACACCTTC
TRBJ1-1,TRBV21-1,NA,few,CASSPLSGTAKGDTEAFF,TGTGCCAGCAGCCCTCTCTCCGGGACGGCAAAGGGGGACACTGAAGCTTTCTTT
TRBJ1-5,TRBV12-3/TRBV12-4,TRBD1,NA,CASSGTALWANQPQHF,TGTGCCAGCAGTGGGACAGCGCTATGGGCTAATCAGCCCCAGCATTTT
TRBJ2-7,TRBV5-1,TRBD1,few,CASSSDRGRDEQYF,TGCGCCAGCAGCTCGGACAGGGGCAGGGACGAGCAGTACTTC
TRBJ2-4,TRBV6-5,NA,few,CASSYSGGEEFNIQYF,TGTGCCAGCAGTTACTCTGGCGGCGAAGAATTCAACATTCAGTACTTC
TRBJ2-3,TRBV4-1,NA,NA,CASPGLLTDTQYF,TGCGCCAGCCCGGGACTTCTCACAGATACGCAGTATTTT
TRBJ1-1,TRBV2,NA,NA,CASSGQGAGTEAFF,TGTGCCAGCAGTGGTCAGGGAGCGGGTACTGAAGCTTTCTTT
TRBJ2-6,TRBV15,NA,few,CATFPGAGANVLTF,TGTGCCACGTTCCCGGGGGCTGGGGCCAACGTCCTGACTTTC
TRBJ2-5,TRBV10-3,TRBD2,NA,CAISASGGSVETQYF,TGTGCCATCAGTGCCTCGGGGGGGTCGGTAGAGACCCAGTACTTC
TRBJ2-2,TRBV7-9,NA,NA,CASSLDSWIPTGELIF,TGTGCCAGCAGCCTAGACTCGTGGATCCCCACCGGGGAGCTGATTTTT
TRBJ2-1,TRBV3-1,TRBD2,once,CASSPPASGAYNEQFF,TGTGCCAGCAGCCCGCCCGCTAGCGGAGCGTACAATGAGCAGTTCTTC
TRBJ2-5,TRBV7-9,NA,many,CASSLRAQETQYF,TGTGCCAGCAGCCTCCGGGCCCAAGAGACCCAGTACTTC
TRBJ1-1,TRBV5-1,NA,few,CASSPPEQGNTEAFF,TGCGCCAGCAGCCCGCCGGAACAGGGGAACACTGAAGCTTTCTTT
TRBJ2-1,TRBV12-3/TRBV12-4,TRBD1,NA,CASSFWTGDNEQFF,TGTGCCAGCAGCTTTTGGACAGGAGACAATGAGCAGTTCTTC
TRBJ1-5,TRBV30,NA,NA,CAWSVLGTVNQPQHF,TGTGCCTGGAGTGTACTAGGGACGGTCAATCAGCCCCAGCATTTT
TRBJ2-1,TRBV5-4,TRBD2,few,CASSPSTSGRYEQFF,TGTGCCAGCAGCCCTTCGACTAGCGGGAGGTATGAGCAGTTCTTC
TRBJ1-2,TRBV7-2,NA,many,CASSLDPQQGGYTF,TGTGCCAGCAGCTTAGACCCCCAGCAGGGCGGCTACACCTTC
TRBJ2-7,TRBV12-3/TRBV12-4,TRBD1,few,CASLRQGASNEQYF,TGTGCCAGCCTCAGACAGGGGGCATCGAATGAGCAGTACTTC
TRBJ2-6,TRBV9,NA,few,CASSALLGSFGANVLTF,TGTGCCAGCAGCGCCCTCTTAGGGAGTTTTGGGGCCAACGTCCTGACTTTC
TRBJ1-2,TRBV5-1,NA,NA,CASSPEYHGYTF,TGCGCCAGCAGCCCGGAGTACCATGGCTACACCTTC
TRBJ2-7,TRBV20-1,NA,NA,CSARVPGDPYEQYF,TGCAGTGCTAGGGTCCCGGGGGACCCCTACGAGCAGTACTTC
TRBJ1-6,TRBV20-1,NA,NA,CSAQTDTNSPLHF,TGCAGTGCTCAGACAGACACTAATTCACCCCTCCACTTT
TRBJ2-2,TRBV9,TRBD1,few,CASSDRHQGAGELFF,TGTGCCAGCAGTGATCGACACCAGGGGGCCGGGGAGCTGTTTTTT
TRBJ1-1,TRBV6-2/TRBV6-3,NA,NA,CASSYMGALQTEAFF,TGTGCCAGCAGTTACATGGGGGCCCTTCAAACTGAAGCTTTCTTT
TRBJ2-3,TRBV7-9,TRBD2,many,CASSKTSGSTDTQYF,TGTGCCAGCAGCAAGACTAGCGGGAGCACAGATACGCAGTATTTT
TRBJ2-5,TRBV5-4,NA,few,CASSRQAGVEGETQYF,TGTGCCAGCAGCCGACAGGCGGGGGTGGAAGGAGAGACCCAGTACTTC
TRBJ1-6,TRBV6-5,NA,few,CASSTVGVSGSPLHF,TGTGCCAGCAGTACCGTTGGGGTTAGCGGTTCACCCCTCCACTTT
TRBJ1-6,TRBV7-9,NA,NA,CASSLEGGLNSPLHF,TGTGCCAGCAGCTTAGAGGGGGGGCTTAATTCACCCCTCCACTTT
TRBJ1-3,TRBV5-1,TRBD1,once,CASSRGPGDSRNTIYF,TGCGCCAGCAGCCGGGGTCCAGGGGACAGCCGAAACACCATATATTTT
TRBJ1-5,TRBV20-1,TRBD1,few,CSARQGANQPQHF,TGCAGTGCTAGGCAGGGGGCCAATCAGCCCCAGCATTTT
TRBJ2-1,TRBV20-1,NA,NA,CSASDGDPYNEQFF,TGCAGTGCTAGTGACGGGGATCCCTACAATGAGCAGTTCTTC
TRBJ1-1,TRBV6-5,TRBD1,NA,CASSYDRTGGLGTEAFF,TGTGCCAGCAGTTACGATAGGACAGGGGGCCTGGGCACTGAAGCTTTCTTT
TRBJ1-1,TRBV7-6,NA,NA,CASSLAPLQNTEAFF,TGTGCCAGCAGCTTAGCTCCACTGCAGAACACTGAAGCTTTCTTT
TRBJ2-7,TRBV7-8,TRBD2,NA,CASSSAGTSGYEQYF,TGTGCCAGCAGCTCTGCCGGGACTAGCGGCTACGAGCAGTACTTC
TRBJ2-2,TRBV12-5,NA,few,CASGLSRELFF,TGTGCTAGTGGTTTGTCCAGGGAGCTGTTTTTT
TRBJ2-3,TRBV2,NA,few,CASSDSAIQGDTQYF,TGTGCCAGCAGTGACTCGGCCATTCAAGGGGATACGCAGTATTTT
TRBJ2-1,TRBV28,TRBD2,few,CASGKAGFYSYNEQFF,TGTGCCAGCGGGAAAGCGGGGTTCTACTCCTACAATGAGCAGTTCTTC
TRBJ2-7,TRBV11-3,NA,once,CASKGTTSFEQYF,TGTGCCAGCAAGGGGACAACCTCTTTTGAGCAGTACTTC
TRBJ2-1,TRBV11-2,TRBD2,NA,CASSLVVGGRVNYNEQFF,TGTGCCAGCAGCTTAGTCGTCGGCGGGAGGGTGAACTACAATGAGCAGTTCTTC